This is a list of T cell receptor beta chains from one sample in a study of blood T cell repertoires in COVID-19. Libraries were prepared by immunoSEQ multiplex PCR; TCRdb keeps only in-frame clonotypes and omits some of them. The sample yields some 300,000 clones, approximately 88% seen once. Sample: PBMCs or T cells enriched from blood (not recorded which). The origin of the receptors is a woman aged 30 to 39 who had recovered from COVID-19. Both conserved end residues are part of each CDR3. Each record gives: D gene, clone size, V gene, J gene, CDR3 protein, CDR3 DNA. D genes are given only for firm matches. The listing skips clone size in some rows; elsewhere it reads once, few, many or a size class.

>NA|NA|TRBV2|TRBJ2-2
CASRQSTGELFF
TGTGCCAGTCGACAGAGTACCGGGGAGCTGTTTTTT
>TRBD1|NA|TRBV4-3|TRBJ1-1
CASSQDRGQGRGAFF
TGCGCCAGCAGCCAAGATAGGGGACAGGGGAGAGGAGCTTTCTTT
>NA|once|TRBV29-1|TRBJ2-5
CSVDASGGETQYF
TGCAGCGTTGACGCCAGTGGAGGAGAGACCCAGTACTTC
>TRBD1|NA|TRBV10-3|TRBJ1-5
CAISERPPGTGVTNQPQHF
TGTGCCATCAGTGAGCGACCACCCGGGACAGGGGTTACCAATCAGCCCCAGCATTTT
>TRBD2|NA|TRBV28|TRBJ2-3
CASSPSLLKPLSGRARSTDTQYF
TGTGCCAGCAGTCCTAGCCTCCTAAAACCCCTGAGCGGGAGGGCCCGGAGCACAGATACGCAGTATTTT
>TRBD2|NA|TRBV7-9|TRBJ2-1
CASSLALAEYNEQFF
TGTGCCAGCAGCTTAGCACTAGCGGAGTACAATGAGCAGTTCTTC
>TRBD1|NA|TRBV5-5|TRBJ2-7
CASSLGDRGYEQYF
TGTGCCAGCAGCTTGGGGGACAGGGGGTACGAGCAGTACTTC
>TRBD2|NA|TRBV13|TRBJ2-7
CASSRSGSLSDEQYF
TGTGCCAGCAGCCGAAGCGGGAGCCTTAGCGACGAGCAGTACTTC
>NA|NA|TRBV18|TRBJ2-2
CASTILARGTGELFF
TGTGCCAGCACGATCCTAGCAAGAGGCACCGGGGAGCTGTTTTTT
>NA|NA|TRBV28|TRBJ1-5
CASSFQRDTISNQPQHF
TGTGCCAGCAGTTTTCAACGGGACACAATTAGCAATCAGCCCCAGCATTTT
>NA|NA|TRBV6-5|TRBJ1-3
CASSYSTLRGNTIYF
TGTGCCAGCAGTTACTCGACCCTGAGGGGAAACACCATATATTTT
>TRBD2|NA|TRBV6-5|TRBJ2-1
CASTITSGPFNEQFF
TGTGCCAGCACTATCACTAGCGGTCCTTTTAATGAGCAGTTCTTC
>NA|NA|TRBV7-9|TRBJ1-4
CASSLAGGGVEKLFF
TGTGCCAGCAGCTTAGCAGGAGGAGGAGTTGAAAAACTGTTTTTT
>NA|NA|TRBV28|TRBJ1-1
CASTHRVNTEAFF
TGTGCCAGCACCCACAGGGTGAACACTGAAGCTTTCTTT